A single sample gave rise to the 30 T cell receptor beta chains below, sequenced in a study of T cells in Graves' hyperthyroidism and ophthalmopathy. What was amplified from RNA transcripts were TCR beta CDR3 regions. Carried out on the TCR CDR3, a first-round RT-PCR used the HTBI primer set. TCRdb processed the multiplex PCR reads anew with MiXCR; each CDR3 protein has one entry. This table holds hundreds of thousands of distinct CDR3 sequences, 15% to 20% found once. The sequenced material came from blood. The origin of the receptors is a man aged 50-60 years with Graves' ophthalmopathy.

This clonotype has ten or more counts. The chain uses TRBV2 and TRBJ2-7; 8 positions agree with TRBD1. CDR3 length: 13 residues. Germline values: CDR1 SNHLY, CDR2 FYNNEI. The V gene end was trimmed by 9 bases and the J gene end by 5 bases; junction bases not matched to a gene: 9. As DNA, the CDR3 is TGTGCCAGTGTGGACAGGGCACTCAACGAGCAGTACTTC. It yields the protein CASVDRALNEQYF.

V is TRBV5-1 and J is TRBJ2-2; D gene ambiguous. Germline lookup yields CDR1 SGHRS and CDR2 YFSETQ. Trimming stripped 4 bases from V and 3 bases from J, with 10 bases between. This CDR3 has 14 residues. CDR3 loop: CASSGEAYTGELFF. In nucleotides, the CDR3 is TGCGCCAGCAGCGGTGAGGCTTACACCGGGGAGCTGTTTTTT. The full variable domain, with the rest looked up from reference TRBV5-1 and TRBJ2-2, is KAGVTQTPRYLIKTRGQQVTLSCSPISGHRSVSWYQQTPGQGLQFLFEYFSETQRNKGNFPGRFSGRQFSNSRSEMNVSTLELGDSALYLCASSGEAYTGELFFGEGSRLTVL.

This chain uses TRBV20-1 with TRBJ1-6; D not resolved. The CDR3 sequence is 9 residues long. The germline V gene encodes CDR1 DFQATT and CDR2 SNEGSKA (reference sequence). CDR3 DNA: TGCATTACAAATTCACCCCTCCACTTT. It yields the protein CITNSPLHF.

The CDR3 protein is CSARGTGGRGAFF. The DNA for the CDR3 is TGCAGTGCTAGAGGGACAGGGGGCCGGGGAGCTTTCTTT. The J gene is TRBJ2-2, the V gene TRBV20-1; 11 bases fit TRBD1. Near its end, the DNA agrees better with TRBJ1-1, so the J call may be wrong. This CDR3 comprises 13 residues. Germline V gene data show CDR1 as DFQATT and CDR2 as SNEGSKA (reference sequence).

The CDR3 sequence is CAWRPVYNEQFF. The CDR3 nucleotides read TGTGCCTGGAGGCCGGTTTACAATGAGCAGTTCTTC. The chain recombines TRBV30 with TRBJ2-1; D ambiguous. Deletions cut 3 bases from V and 4 bases from J, with 7 bases between. From germline, CDR1 is GTSNPN and CDR2 SVGIG (reference sequence). The CDR3 consists of 12 residues. The whole variable domain, remainder taken from reference TRBV30 and TRBJ2-1, is SQTIHQWPATLVQPVGSPLSLECTVEGTSNPNLYWYRQAAGRGLQLLFYSVGIGQISSEVPQNLSASRPQDRQFILSSKKLLLSDSGFYLCAWRPVYNEQFFGPGTRLTVL.

This clonotype has just a few counts. This chain links TRBV29-1 with TRBJ2-7; D not certain. The CDR3 is 13 amino acids. Germline values: CDR1 SQVTM, CDR2 ANQGSEA. V was clipped by 2 bases and J by 0 bases, with 8 bases between them. CDR3: CSVERASSYEQYF. CDR3 DNA sequence: TGCAGCGTTGAACGGGCGAGCTCCTACGAGCAGTACTTC.

This clonotype was observed a handful of times. The chain uses TRBV28 and TRBJ2-5, with TRBD1 matching over 9 bases. The CDR3 is made up of 15 amino acids. Germline values: CDR1 MDHEN, CDR2 SYDVKM. V shed 5 bases and J 2 bases; nucleotides not matched to a gene: 6. The CDR3: CASSPGTGIQETQYF. CDR3 bases: TGTGCCAGCAGTCCCGGGACAGGGATTCAAGAGACCCAGTACTTC.

This clonotype was observed at least ten times. V usage is TRBV5-1 and J usage is TRBJ2-1; D is uncertain. CDR1 and CDR2 from the germline V gene are SGHRS and YFSETQ. V was pared by 4 bases and J by 6 bases, with 11 bases between. This CDR3 is built from 13 residues. CDR3 protein: CASSTTEINEQFF. The CDR3 DNA reads as TGCGCCAGCAGCACGACTGAAATCAATGAGCAGTTCTTC.

V is TRBV6-1 and J is TRBJ2-1; 8 nucleotides agree with TRBD1. V lost 5 bases to trimming and J lost 9 bases; unmatched junction nucleotides: 15. Germline V gives CDR1 MNHNS, CDR2 SASEGT. The CDR3 runs to 16 residues. As DNA, the CDR3 is TGTGCCAGCAGTAGCCACCGGACAGGGATCAGCTTTGAGCAGTTCTTC. Translation: CASSSHRTGISFEQFF.

This clonotype has ten or more counts. The J gene is TRBJ2-7, the V gene TRBV28; D might be TRBD1 (6 bases). CDR3 length: 15 residues. V lost 3 bases, J lost 5 bases, and 17 bases lay in between. CDR1 MDHEN and CDR2 SYDVKM come from the germline V gene. The CDR3 bases are TGTGCCAGCAGTTTCTTTGCCCTTGGGGGCCACGAGCAGTACTTC. Translated, it gives CASSFFALGGHEQYF.

The V and J genes are TRBV9 and TRBJ1-1; D call uncertain. The ends were cut back, 0 bases at V and 3 bases at J, with 9 bases in the middle. The CDR3 is 14 amino acids. CDR1 is SGDLS, CDR2 YYNGEE, per germline. This CDR3 is CASSVDDIYTEAFF. The CDR3 DNA is TGTGCCAGCAGCGTAGATGACATTTACACTGAAGCTTTCTTT.

This clonotype came up many times. The chain is built from TRBV28 and TRBJ2-1; the match to TRBD2 covers 8 bases. V dropped 1 base and J dropped 5; count of bases not matched to a gene: 4. The CDR3 has 15 amino acids. Germline V lookup: CDR1 MDHEN, CDR2 SYDVKM. The CDR3 sequence is CASSLFAGGDNEQFF. Here the CDR3 DNA reads TGTGCCAGCAGTTTATTCGCGGGAGGTGACAATGAGCAGTTCTTC.

This sequence joins TRBV6-2 or TRBV6-3 and TRBJ2-7, with D possibly being TRBD2 (7 bases). In germline, CDR1 is MNHEY, CDR2 SVGEGT. Between the trimmed V and J ends, which lost 8 bases and 7 bases, there was a span of 24 bases. The CDR3 length is 15 residues. The chain's CDR3 is CASPVGGRDPGEQYF. CDR3 bases: TGTGCCAGCCCAGTGGGGGGGCGGGACCCGGGGGAGCAGTACTTC.

This chain links TRBV2 with TRBJ2-4, with TRBD2 identical over 12 bases. Germline loops: CDR1 SNHLY, CDR2 FYNNEI. The CDR3 is 15 amino acids. Losses at the gene ends were 2 bases for V and 9 bases for J; bases not matched to a gene: 5. CDR3 DNA: TGTGCCAGCAGTGAACTAGCGGGAGGGAGGGGCATTCAGTACTTC. It yields the protein CASSELAGGRGIQYF.

The V and J genes are TRBV15 and TRBJ2-7; TRBD2 matches 7 bases. This CDR3 comprises 13 residues. Germline V gene lookup returns CDR1 LNHNV and CDR2 YYDKDF (reference sequence). V trimming: 3 bases; J trimming: 2 bases; junction bases outside the gene matches: 1. CDR3 sequence (DNA): TGTGCCACCAGCAGCGGGACTACCTACGAGCAGTACTTC. Encoded protein: CATSSGTTYEQYF.

This clonotype was seen ten or more times. The rearrangement links TRBV12-3 or TRBV12-4 to TRBJ2-7; TRBD1 might be the D (6 bases). This CDR3 comprises 13 residues. Trimming shortened V by 5 bases and J by 2 bases, and 10 bases separated the two germline ends. The CDR3 DNA follows: TGTGCCAGCAGTACAGGGTACACCTACGAGCAGTACTTC. As protein: CASSTGYTYEQYF.

This clonotype was counted many times. The chain combines TRBV20-1 with TRBJ2-1; TRBD2 matches 7 bases. Germline values: CDR1 DFQATT, CDR2 SNEGSKA (reference sequence). The CDR3 runs to 13 residues. Trimming cost V 2 bases and J 12 bases; bases outside gene matches: 10. For the CDR3, the DNA is TGCAGTGCTAGATATCGGGAGGACTTTGTGCAGTTCTTC. Its translation: CSARYREDFVQFF.

This clonotype was detected many times. The V and J genes are TRBV2 and TRBJ2-7, with D hard to call. Trimming removed 6 bases at V and 5 bases at J, with 14 bases between. Germline V gene lookup returns CDR1 SNHLY and CDR2 FYNNEI. This CDR3 comprises 13 residues. The CDR3 here is CASRRSSRNEQYF. As DNA, the CDR3 is TGTGCCAGCAGGCGGTCTTCTCGGAACGAGCAGTACTTC.

V is TRBV7-8 and J is TRBJ2-3; no definite D call. This CDR3 contains 16 residues. Germline-derived CDR1 and CDR2 are SGHVS and FQNEAQ. V lost 1 base, J lost 4 bases, and 15 bases lay in between. The DNA of the CDR3 is TGTGCCAGCAGCTTAGTTAGGGTCCGAGCCGCAGATACGCAGTATTTT. Translated, it gives CASSLVRVRAADTQYF.

This rearrangement joins TRBV3-1 to TRBJ1-1, with a tentative D call TRBD1 (6 bases). The CDR3 has 15 amino acids. Germline V gene sequence: CDR1 LGHDT, CDR2 YNNKEL (reference sequence). Trimming removed 5 bases at V and 6 bases at J, with 19 bases between. CDR3 sequence (DNA): TGTGCCAGCAGCGTAAGAGGGGGGAATCCCCCTGAAGCTTTCTTT. Its translation is CASSVRGGNPPEAFF.

This clonotype was observed many times. The chain is built from TRBV20-1 and TRBJ2-1; 11 bases are a match to TRBD2. This CDR3 has 16 residues. Trimming cost V 1 base and J 8 bases; bases outside gene matches: 10. Germline V lookup: CDR1 DFQATT, CDR2 SNEGSKA (reference sequence). The CDR3: CSARVVAGGPEDEQFF. CDR3 bases: TGCAGTGCTAGAGTGGTAGCGGGAGGGCCGGAGGATGAGCAGTTCTTC.

This clonotype was picked up many times. The chain employs TRBV6-1 and TRBJ2-7, with no clear D. Deletions cut 1 base from V and 6 bases from J, with 10 bases between. Germline assignment: CDR1 MNHNS and CDR2 SASEGT. CDR3 length: 13 amino acids. CDR3 DNA: TGTGCCAGCAGTGAAGTAGTAGCCGCCGAGCAGTACTTC. It encodes CASSEVVAAEQYF.

This clonotype was seen more than once but under ten times. This rearrangement joins TRBV2 to TRBJ1-6, with a weak D call TRBD1 (5 bases). The V end was cut by 7 bases, the J end by 14 bases, with 12 bases between. Germline V lookup: CDR1 SNHLY, CDR2 FYNNEI. This CDR3 has 11 amino acids. CDR3 coding DNA: TGTGCCAGCAAGGGGCAGCTCACCCTCCACTTT. This codes for CASKGQLTLHF.

The chain joins TRBV4-2 to TRBJ2-3; no clear D. The CDR3 spans 16 residues. CDR1 and CDR2 from the germline V gene are LGHNA and YNFKEQ. The V and J ends lost 0 bases and 4 bases respectively, with 14 bases between them. The CDR3 sequence: CASSQDIAGSPDTQYF. The CDR3 DNA is TGTGCCAGCAGCCAAGATATAGCCGGTTCGCCAGATACGCAGTATTTT.

This clonotype was observed many times. The chain recombines TRBV3-1 with TRBJ1-3; possibly TRBD1 for D (5 bases). Trimming stripped 1 base from V and 0 bases from J, with 10 bases between. Germline CDR1 LGHDT, CDR2 YNNKEL (reference sequence). CDR3 length equals 16 residues. The CDR3 sequence: CASSQGAGNSGNTIYF. The CDR3 coding sequence is TGTGCCAGCAGCCAAGGAGCAGGGAACTCTGGAAACACCATATATTTT.

The chain joins TRBV28 to TRBJ2-1; TRBD1 matches 10 bases. The CDR3 length is 16 residues. The germline V gene encodes CDR1 MDHEN and CDR2 SYDVKM. The ends lost 8 bases at V and 7 bases at J; junction bases unmatched: 14. The DNA for the CDR3 is TGTGCCAGCGGTTCCCTCCGCCTGGGACAGGGGAATGAGCAGTTCTTC. Protein sequence: CASGSLRLGQGNEQFF.

At least ten counts were recorded for this clonotype. V and J are TRBV3-1 and TRBJ2-7; 10 positions agree with TRBD2. The V gene end was trimmed by 1 base and the J gene end by 1 base; junction bases not matched to a gene: 7. Germline V lookup: CDR1 LGHDT, CDR2 YNNKEL (reference sequence). The CDR3 has 17 amino acids. CDR3 residues: CASSQGRGLAPSYEQYF. In nucleotides, the CDR3 is TGTGCCAGCAGCCAAGGGAGGGGACTAGCGCCTTCCTACGAGCAGTACTTC.

About this clonotype itself: This may stem from a read error, because a much larger clone lies one nucleotide away. The chain links TRBV15 to TRBJ2-1; no definite D call. This CDR3 contains 15 residues. Germline CDR1 LNHNV, CDR2 YYDKDF (reference sequence). V lost 2 bases and J lost 0, with 8 bases in between. CDR3 nucleotides: TGTGCCACCAGCAGAACAGAGACCTCCTACAATGAGCAGTTCTTC. Translating it yields CATSRTETSYNEQFF.

This clonotype was found many times. V usage is TRBV7-8 and J usage is TRBJ2-3; D uncertain. V was shortened by 0 bases and J by 2 bases, with 12 bases between the two germline ends. This CDR3 is built from 16 residues. The germline V gene encodes CDR1 SGHVS and CDR2 FQNEAQ. In DNA form, the CDR3 reads TGTGCCAGCAGCTTAGCGAGACCCGCCCCCACAGATACGCAGTATTTT. As protein: CASSLARPAPTDTQYF.

This chain links TRBV19 with TRBJ1-1; a weak D match, TRBD1 (5 bases). Trimming pared 8 bases from V and 5 bases from J, leaving 12 bases between. Germline V gives CDR1 LNHDA, CDR2 SQIVND (reference sequence). The CDR3 loop spans 12 amino acids. CDR3 loop: CASGVRGTEAFF. The CDR3 bases are TGTGCCAGTGGAGTACGGGGGACTGAAGCTTTCTTT.